These T cell receptor beta chains were read from a single sample in a study of T cell responses to AZD1222 COVID-19 vaccine. Here immunoSEQ multiplex PCR was the method, and the copy in TCRdb shows in-frame clones only, minus some. The data contain some 140,000 clones, roughly 90% of them singletons. The source was peripheral blood, collected on day 0 of AZD1222 vaccination. These receptors were collected from an adult in good health. Both conserved end residues are part of each CDR3. Fields, in order: J gene, D gene, clone size, V gene, CDR3 protein, CDR3 DNA. The D gene is left open where the match is weak. The size of a clone is reported for some rows only, either as once, few or many, or as a class for expanded clones.

TRBJ1-5,NA,NA,TRBV28,CASSPWGDGHQPQHF,TGTGCCAGCAGTCCTTGGGGGGACGGGCATCAGCCCCAGCATTTT
TRBJ2-1,NA,NA,TRBV28,CASREGSPEQFF,TGTGCCAGCAGGGAGGGGAGTCCTGAGCAGTTCTTC
TRBJ2-7,NA,NA,TRBV6-4,CASKTSRSYEQYF,TGTGCCAGCAAGACGTCCAGGTCCTACGAGCAGTACTTC
TRBJ1-2,NA,NA,TRBV25-1,CASTPGSANYGYTF,TGTGCCAGCACCCCGGGGTCAGCTAACTATGGCTACACCTTC
TRBJ1-3,TRBD1,NA,TRBV6-5,CASSYNRGRWNTIYF,TGTGCCAGCAGTTACAACAGGGGAAGGTGGAACACCATATATTTT
TRBJ1-6,TRBD1,NA,TRBV5-1,CASSTRQGKDSPLHF,TGCGCCAGCAGCACCCGACAGGGGAAGGATTCACCCCTCCACTTT
TRBJ2-6,TRBD1,NA,TRBV19,CASSGQGISSGANVLTF,TGTGCCAGTAGCGGACAGGGGATCAGCTCTGGGGCCAACGTCCTGACTTTC
TRBJ2-2,TRBD2,NA,TRBV23-1,CASSHPVTRYRRLAGDPPGELFF,TGCGCCAGCAGTCACCCCGTTACACGATACCGGAGACTAGCGGGAGACCCCCCCGGGGAGCTGTTTTTT
TRBJ1-5,TRBD1,NA,TRBV6-6,CASNDRVPNQPQHF,TGTGCCAGCAATGACAGGGTACCCAATCAGCCCCAGCATTTT
TRBJ1-1,NA,NA,TRBV20-1,CSTGLGTEAFF,TGCAGTACCGGTCTGGGCACTGAAGCTTTCTTT
TRBJ2-2,TRBD2,once,TRBV4-1,CASSSLAGETGELFF,TGCGCCAGCAGCTCCCTAGCGGGAGAGACCGGGGAGCTGTTTTTT
TRBJ2-7,TRBD2,NA,TRBV7-2,CASSSQTLAGGTYEQYF,TGTGCCAGCAGCTCCCAAACGCTAGCGGGAGGGACCTACGAGCAGTACTTC
TRBJ1-2,TRBD1,NA,TRBV5-5,CASSIPGQGALGYTF,TGTGCCAGCAGCATACCGGGACAGGGGGCGTTGGGCTACACCTTC
TRBJ1-1,TRBD1,NA,TRBV19,CASSQQGADEAFF,TGTGCCAGTAGTCAACAGGGGGCTGATGAAGCTTTCTTT
TRBJ1-2,NA,NA,TRBV7-5,CVRSLKAGYGYTF,TGTGTCAGAAGCTTAAAGGCCGGCTATGGCTACACCTTC
TRBJ2-6,NA,NA,TRBV6-6,CASSSRGGANVLTF,TGTGCCAGCAGTTCCCGGGGTGGGGCCAACGTCCTGACTTTC
TRBJ1-2,NA,NA,TRBV10-2,CASSELYGYTF,TGCGCCAGCAGTGAGTTGTATGGCTACACCTTC